This T cell receptor beta chain was sequenced for a study of CD8 T cells in ankylosing spondylitis (dated by TCRdb to about 2017). For the wider study: To find TCR variants linked to disease, the study profiled T cell receptor beta repertoires in ankylosing spondylitis patients and healthy donors. The full study cohort was made up of about 24 ankylosing spondylitis patients and more than 90 healthy donors. Peripheral blood samples were taken, and synovial fluid was additionally collected from ankylosing spondylitis patients. Study-wide conclusions, independent of this receptor: A TCR beta motif made up of several highly homologous amino acid variants appeared to be characteristic of blood from ankylosing spondylitis patients. The disease-linked clones showed a CD8+ phenotype and occurred at relatively low frequencies in peripheral blood. The disease-linked clones were reported as significantly enriched in matched synovial fluid samples from ankylosing spondylitis patients. Some of the motif variants had been reported before in the synovial fluid and blood of reactive arthritis patients, a finding that suggests common disease-initiation mechanisms.

Concerning this clonotype: Which antigen it targets is not known. Base qualities were left out, and no much larger clone turns up one base away.

There are 16 amino acids in the CDR3, from cysteine to phenylalanine inclusive. The retained sequence is limited to the CDR3, 48 bases, with the frame set at the first base. Trimming costs V 4 bases and J 0 bases, and their ends lie 12 bases apart. The sample was run on an Illumina HiSeq 2500. TCR beta libraries were prepared by quantitative 5'-RACE with molecular barcodes. Turning to the authors' computational methods: Disease-linked TCR variants were identified with a new computational method built on a probabilistic model of VDJ rearrangement. The public reads were run again by TCRdb, first through fastp at Q25 and then through MiXCR, and only productive beta chains were kept. Every entry covers one CDR3 protein and lists the most common genes and DNA from its rows. The V and J calls were determined by TCRdb, not by the authors. Present in this sample are about 450,000 distinct CDR3 sequences, 26% of which were seen just once. Jointly, the top ten make up 0.89% of the sample.

The sequence links TRBV12-3 or TRBV12-4 to TRBJ1-4; no D gene call is confident. Sequencing was carried out using blood, either unsorted or a sorted T cell fraction (not recorded which). This clonotype originated in a male donor with ankylosing spondylitis. This receptor carries the CDR3 CASSSGRFATNEKLFF. In nucleotide form, the sequence is TGTGCCAGCAGTTCGGGGAGGTTTGCAACTAATGAAAAACTGTTTTTT.